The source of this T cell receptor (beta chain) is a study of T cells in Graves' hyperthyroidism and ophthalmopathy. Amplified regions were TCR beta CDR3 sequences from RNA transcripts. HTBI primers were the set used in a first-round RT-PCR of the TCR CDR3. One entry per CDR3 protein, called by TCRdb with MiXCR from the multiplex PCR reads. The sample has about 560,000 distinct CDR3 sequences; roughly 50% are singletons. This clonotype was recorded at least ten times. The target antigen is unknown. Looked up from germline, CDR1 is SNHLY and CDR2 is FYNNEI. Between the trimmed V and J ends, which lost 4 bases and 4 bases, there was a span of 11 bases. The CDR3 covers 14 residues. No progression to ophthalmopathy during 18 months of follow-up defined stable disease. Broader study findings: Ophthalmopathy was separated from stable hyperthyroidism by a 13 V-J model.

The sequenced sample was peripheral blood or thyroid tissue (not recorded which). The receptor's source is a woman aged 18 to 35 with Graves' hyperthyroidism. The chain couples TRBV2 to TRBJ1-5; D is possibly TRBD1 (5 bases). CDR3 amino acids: CASSGGEANQPQHF. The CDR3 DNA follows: TGTGCCAGCAGTGGAGGGGAGGCGAATCAGCCCCAGCATTTT.